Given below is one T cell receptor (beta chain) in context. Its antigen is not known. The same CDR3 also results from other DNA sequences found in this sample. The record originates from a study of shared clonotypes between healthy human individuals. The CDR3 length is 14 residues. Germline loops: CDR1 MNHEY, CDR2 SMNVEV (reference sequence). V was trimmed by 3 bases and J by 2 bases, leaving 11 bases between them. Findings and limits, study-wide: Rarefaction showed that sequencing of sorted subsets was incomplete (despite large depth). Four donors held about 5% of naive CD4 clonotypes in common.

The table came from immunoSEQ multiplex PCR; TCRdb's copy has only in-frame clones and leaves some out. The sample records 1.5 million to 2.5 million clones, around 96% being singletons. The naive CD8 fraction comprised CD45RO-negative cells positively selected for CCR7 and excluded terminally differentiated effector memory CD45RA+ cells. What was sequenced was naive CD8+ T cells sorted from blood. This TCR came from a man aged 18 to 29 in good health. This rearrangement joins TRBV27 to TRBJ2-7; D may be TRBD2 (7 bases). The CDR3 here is CASSFRRGPYEQYF. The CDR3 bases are TGTGCCAGCAGTTTTCGGCGGGGGCCCTACGAGCAGTACTTC.